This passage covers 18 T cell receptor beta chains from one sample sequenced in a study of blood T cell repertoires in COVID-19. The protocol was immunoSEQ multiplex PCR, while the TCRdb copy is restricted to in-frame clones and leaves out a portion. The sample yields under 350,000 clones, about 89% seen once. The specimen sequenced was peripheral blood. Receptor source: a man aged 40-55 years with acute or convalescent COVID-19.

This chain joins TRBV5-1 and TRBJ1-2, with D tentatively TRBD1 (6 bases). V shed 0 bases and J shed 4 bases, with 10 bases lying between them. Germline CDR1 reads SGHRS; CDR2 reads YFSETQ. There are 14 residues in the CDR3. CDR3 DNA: TGCGCCAGCAGCTTGGAAGGGGGTGGCTATGGCTACACCTTC. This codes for CASSLEGGGYGYTF.

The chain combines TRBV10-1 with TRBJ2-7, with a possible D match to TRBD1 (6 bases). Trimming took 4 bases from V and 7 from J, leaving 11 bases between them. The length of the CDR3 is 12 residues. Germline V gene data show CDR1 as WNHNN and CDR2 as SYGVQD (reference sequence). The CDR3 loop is CASSGGDREQYF. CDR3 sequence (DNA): TGCGCCAGCAGTGGGGGAGACAGGGAGCAGTACTTC.

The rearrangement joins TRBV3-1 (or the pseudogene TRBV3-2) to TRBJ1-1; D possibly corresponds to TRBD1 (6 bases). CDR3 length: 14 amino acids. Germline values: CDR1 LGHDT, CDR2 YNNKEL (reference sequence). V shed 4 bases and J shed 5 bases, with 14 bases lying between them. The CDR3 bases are TGTGCCAGCAGCCTACAGGGACGGAGGACTGAAGCTTTCTTT. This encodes CASSLQGRRTEAFF.

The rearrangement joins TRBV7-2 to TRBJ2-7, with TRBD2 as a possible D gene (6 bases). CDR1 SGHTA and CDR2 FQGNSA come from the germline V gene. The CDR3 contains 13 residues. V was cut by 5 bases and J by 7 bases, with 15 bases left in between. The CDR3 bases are TGTGCCAGCAGCACCCGACTAGACGGGGAGCAGTACTTC. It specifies CASSTRLDGEQYF.

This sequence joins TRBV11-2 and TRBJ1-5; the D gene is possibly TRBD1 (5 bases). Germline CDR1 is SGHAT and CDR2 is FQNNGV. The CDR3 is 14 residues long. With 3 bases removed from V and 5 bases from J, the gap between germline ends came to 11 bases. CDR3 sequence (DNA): TGTGCCAGCAGCTTGACAGATCGTGATCAGCCCCAGCATTTT. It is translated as CASSLTDRDQPQHF.

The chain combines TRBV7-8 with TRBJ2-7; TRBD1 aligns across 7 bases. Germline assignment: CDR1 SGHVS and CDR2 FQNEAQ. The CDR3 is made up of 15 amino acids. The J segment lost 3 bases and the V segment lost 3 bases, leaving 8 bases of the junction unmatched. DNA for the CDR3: TGTGCCAGCAGCTTCCTACAGGGGCGCGACTACGAGCAGTACTTC. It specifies CASSFLQGRDYEQYF.

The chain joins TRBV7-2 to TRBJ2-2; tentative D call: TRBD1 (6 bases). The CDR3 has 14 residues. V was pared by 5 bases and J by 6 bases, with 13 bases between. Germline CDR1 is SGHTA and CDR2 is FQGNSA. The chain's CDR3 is CASSEGHTSGELFF. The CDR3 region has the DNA TGTGCCAGCAGCGAGGGACATACCTCCGGGGAGCTGTTTTTT. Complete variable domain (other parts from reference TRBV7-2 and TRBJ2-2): GAGVSQSPSNKVTEKGKDVELRCDPISGHTALYWYRQSLGQGLEFLIYFQGNSAPDKSGLPSDRFSAERTGGSVSTLTIQRTQQEDSAVYLCASSEGHTSGELFFGEGSRLTVL.

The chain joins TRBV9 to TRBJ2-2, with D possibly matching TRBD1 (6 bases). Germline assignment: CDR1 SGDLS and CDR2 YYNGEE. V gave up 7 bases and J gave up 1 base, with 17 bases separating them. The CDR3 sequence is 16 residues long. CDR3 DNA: TGTGCCAGCGGGCATCCGGGACACCTGAACACCGGGGAGCTGTTTTTT. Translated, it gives CASGHPGHLNTGELFF.

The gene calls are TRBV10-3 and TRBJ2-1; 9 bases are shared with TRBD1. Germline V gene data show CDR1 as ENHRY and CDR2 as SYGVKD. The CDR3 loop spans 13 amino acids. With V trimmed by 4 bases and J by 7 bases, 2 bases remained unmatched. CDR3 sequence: CAISGGQGNEQFF. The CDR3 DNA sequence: TGTGCCATCAGTGGGGGACAGGGTAATGAGCAGTTCTTC.

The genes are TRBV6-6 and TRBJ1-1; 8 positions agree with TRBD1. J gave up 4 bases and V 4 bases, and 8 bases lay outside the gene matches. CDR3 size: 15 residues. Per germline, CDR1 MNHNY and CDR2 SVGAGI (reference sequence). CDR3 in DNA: TGTGCCAGCAGTTCCCTTGACAGGGGAGGCACTGAAGCTTTCTTT. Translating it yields CASSSLDRGGTEAFF.

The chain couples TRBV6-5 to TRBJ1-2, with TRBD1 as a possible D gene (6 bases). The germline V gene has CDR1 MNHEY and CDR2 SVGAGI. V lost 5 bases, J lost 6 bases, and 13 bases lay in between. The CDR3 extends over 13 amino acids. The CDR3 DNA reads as TGTGCCAGCAGTCGAGGACAGTCGGATGGCTACACCTTC. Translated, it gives CASSRGQSDGYTF.

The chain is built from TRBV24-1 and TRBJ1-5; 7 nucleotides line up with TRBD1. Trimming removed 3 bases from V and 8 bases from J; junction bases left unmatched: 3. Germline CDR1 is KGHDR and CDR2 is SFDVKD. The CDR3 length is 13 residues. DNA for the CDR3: TGTGCCACCAGTGATCCACAGGGGAAGCCCCAGCATTTT. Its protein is CATSDPQGKPQHF.

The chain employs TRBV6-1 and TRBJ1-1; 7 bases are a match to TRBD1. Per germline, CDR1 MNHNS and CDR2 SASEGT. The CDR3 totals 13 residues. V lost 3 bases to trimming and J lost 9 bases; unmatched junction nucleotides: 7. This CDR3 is CASSEAEGAKAFF. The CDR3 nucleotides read TGTGCCAGCAGTGAGGCTGAGGGGGCGAAAGCTTTCTTT.

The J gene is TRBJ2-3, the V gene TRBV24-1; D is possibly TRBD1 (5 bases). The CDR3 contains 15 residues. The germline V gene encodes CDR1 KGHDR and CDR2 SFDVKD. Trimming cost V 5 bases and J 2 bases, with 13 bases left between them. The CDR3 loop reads CATSGKKGFTDTQYF. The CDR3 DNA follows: TGTGCCACCAGTGGGAAGAAGGGGTTCACAGATACGCAGTATTTT.

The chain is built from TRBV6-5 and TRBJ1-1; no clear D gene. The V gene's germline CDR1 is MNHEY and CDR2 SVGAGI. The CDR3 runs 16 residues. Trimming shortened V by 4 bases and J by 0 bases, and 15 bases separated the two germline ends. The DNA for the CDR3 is TGTGCCAGCAGTTCAAAGGAACAGTTGATGAACACTGAAGCTTTCTTT. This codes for CASSSKEQLMNTEAFF.

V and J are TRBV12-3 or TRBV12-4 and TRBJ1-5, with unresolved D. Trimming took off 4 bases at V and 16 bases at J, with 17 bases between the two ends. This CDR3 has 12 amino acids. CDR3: CASSSGGSFGHF. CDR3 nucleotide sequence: TGTGCCAGCAGTTCGGGTGGCAGCTTTGGACATTTT.

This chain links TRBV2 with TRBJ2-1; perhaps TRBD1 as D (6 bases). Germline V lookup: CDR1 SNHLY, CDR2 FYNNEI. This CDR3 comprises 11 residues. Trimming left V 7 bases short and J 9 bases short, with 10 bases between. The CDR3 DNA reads TGTGCCAGCACAGGGGCGACTGAGCAGTTCTTC. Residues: CASTGATEQFF.

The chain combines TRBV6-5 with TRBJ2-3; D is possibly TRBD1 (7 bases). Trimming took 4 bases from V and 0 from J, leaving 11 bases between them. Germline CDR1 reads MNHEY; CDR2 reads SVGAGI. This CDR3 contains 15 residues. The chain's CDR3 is CASSSPGGSTDTQYF. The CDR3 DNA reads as TGTGCCAGCAGTTCCCCAGGGGGGAGCACAGATACGCAGTATTTT.